The 30 T cell receptor beta chains below all came from one sample that was sequenced in a study of blood T cell repertoires in COVID-19. Libraries were prepared by immunoSEQ multiplex PCR; TCRdb keeps only in-frame clonotypes and omits some of them. The sample holds approximately 250,000 clones, roughly 84% seen once. Material for sequencing was peripheral blood. These receptors all come from a woman between 35 and 50 years old who had recovered from COVID-19.

This clone was found a few times. The chain uses TRBV11-2 and TRBJ1-1, with D possibly TRBD1 on 6 matching bases. V was cut by 4 bases and J by 8 bases, with 14 bases left in between. The germline V gene has CDR1 SGHAT and CDR2 FQNNGV. The CDR3 totals 13 residues. Here the CDR3 reads CASSSREGGEAFF. The DNA of the CDR3 is TGTGCCAGCAGCTCCAGGGAAGGGGGAGAAGCTTTCTTT.

The chain joins TRBV18 to TRBJ1-1, with TRBD1 identical over 9 bases. Per the germline V gene, CDR1 is KGHSH and CDR2 is LQKENI. V dropped 2 bases and J dropped 1; count of bases not matched to a gene: 8. The CDR3 consists of 17 residues. CDR3 nucleotides: TGTGCCAGCTCACCAAGGACAGGGGTAAATCCGAACACTGAAGCTTTCTTT. Its protein product is CASSPRTGVNPNTEAFF.

The gene calls are TRBV28 and TRBJ2-7; no firm D call. Trimming removed 6 bases from V and 1 base from J, with 13 bases in between. The germline V gene has CDR1 MDHEN and CDR2 SYDVKM. The CDR3 covers 14 residues. CDR3 bases: TGTGCCAGCAGCCCTCACGACACGTCCTACGAGCAGTACTTC. Its translation is CASSPHDTSYEQYF.

This clone was counted once. This chain joins TRBV6-6 and TRBJ1-2; TRBD1 agrees at 9 bases. This CDR3 spans 13 amino acids. CDR1 is MNHNY and CDR2 is SVGAGI in the germline V gene (reference sequence). The trim removed 7 bases at V and 8 bases at J, leaving 8 bases unmatched. The CDR3 DNA is TGTGCCAGCAAAGAACAGGGGGCGAGGGGCTACACCTTC. Its translation is CASKEQGARGYTF.

The V gene is TRBV28, the J gene TRBJ1-6; D is undetermined. Germline CDR1 and CDR2: MDHEN and SYDVKM. V dropped 1 base and J dropped 10 bases, with 5 bases sitting between them. This CDR3 region has 12 residues. The CDR3 region has the DNA TGTGCCAGCAGTTTATCCAGGTCACCCCTCCACTTT. Its translation is CASSLSRSPLHF.

The chain uses TRBV3-1 (or the pseudogene TRBV3-2) and TRBJ2-3, with a weak D call TRBD1 (5 bases). The CDR3 sequence is 14 residues long. The ends were cut back, 4 bases at V and 2 bases at J, with 10 bases in the middle. Germline loops: CDR1 LGHDT, CDR2 YNNKEL (reference sequence). CDR3 bases: TGTGCCAGCAGCCCGCAGGGATTCACAGATACGCAGTATTTT. This encodes CASSPQGFTDTQYF.

This chain joins TRBV18 and TRBJ2-7, with D perhaps matching TRBD2 (6 bases). In germline, CDR1 is KGHSH, CDR2 LQKENI. Trimming cost V 3 bases and J 7 bases, with 10 bases left between them. The CDR3 contains 12 residues. CDR3 region: CASSPLEGEQYF. The CDR3 nucleotides read TGTGCCAGCTCACCCCTGGAGGGGGAGCAGTACTTC. The variable domain in full, completed from reference TRBV18 and TRBJ2-7, reads NAGVMQNPRHLVRRRGQEARLRCSPMKGHSHVYWYRQLPEEGLKFMVYLQKENIIDESGMPKERFSAEFPKEGPSILRIQQVVRGDSAAYFCASSPLEGEQYFGPGTRLTVT.

The gene calls are TRBV19 and TRBJ2-2, with 9 bases aligning to TRBD1. J was trimmed by 6 bases and V by 4 bases; bases with no gene match: 6. This CDR3 has 15 residues. From germline, CDR1 is LNHDA and CDR2 SQIVND (reference sequence). The CDR3 region has the DNA TGTGCCAGTAGTACTGGACAGGGGCTGGCCGGGGAGCTGTTTTTT. It specifies CASSTGQGLAGELFF.

This sequence joins TRBV5-5 and TRBJ1-1, with 12 positions matching TRBD1. Germline loops: CDR1 SGHKS, CDR2 YYEKEE (reference sequence). This CDR3 is 18 amino acids long. Losses at the gene ends were 4 bases for V and 5 bases for J; bases not matched to a gene: 15. This CDR3 is CASSPNAGGTGGRTEAFF. The CDR3 nucleotides are TGTGCCAGCAGCCCCAATGCGGGGGGGACAGGGGGCAGGACTGAAGCTTTCTTT.

The chain is built from TRBV4-1 and TRBJ1-1; no clear D. V gave up 2 bases and J gave up 5 bases, with 18 bases separating them. Germline loops: CDR1 MGHRA, CDR2 YSYEKL. The CDR3 consists of 16 residues. CDR3 DNA: TGCGCCAGCAGCCAACGGTATCCAGGAGGGAAAACTGAAGCTTTCTTT. Translating gives CASSQRYPGGKTEAFF.

The J gene is TRBJ1-6, the V gene TRBV28, with 8 bases fitting TRBD1. The germline V gene has CDR1 MDHEN and CDR2 SYDVKM. V was clipped by 6 bases and J by 8 bases; unmatched bases: 9. The length of the CDR3 is 15 residues. CDR3 residues: CASSQAQGADSPLHF. In nucleotides, the CDR3 is TGTGCCAGCAGCCAAGCTCAGGGGGCAGATTCACCCCTCCACTTT.

In its sample, this clone was seen a few times. The rearrangement uses TRBV7-2 and TRBJ2-7; 7 bases align to TRBD2. The V and J ends lost 5 bases and 0 bases, in that order; junction bases with no gene match: 7. The CDR3 is 15 amino acids. CDR1 and CDR2 from the germline V gene are SGHTA and FQGNSA. CDR3 sequence reads: CASSPTGGSSYEQYF. For the CDR3, the DNA is TGTGCCAGCAGCCCTACCGGCGGGAGCTCCTACGAGCAGTACTTC.

The J gene is TRBJ1-1, the V gene TRBV9; TRBD1 might be the D (6 bases). Germline CDR1 is SGDLS and CDR2 is YYNGEE. The germline V and J ends were trimmed by 7 bases and 1 base, with 20 bases remaining between them. This CDR3 has 16 amino acids. CDR3 coding DNA: TGTGCCAGCCTGGTCCGCCCCGGGACAAGGAACACTGAAGCTTTCTTT. This gives the protein CASLVRPGTRNTEAFF.

V gene TRBV27 combines with J gene TRBJ2-7; D unresolved. V dropped 1 base and J dropped 3 bases, with 7 bases sitting between them. Germline V gives CDR1 MNHEY, CDR2 SMNVEV (reference sequence). The CDR3 spans 13 residues. CDR3 in DNA: TGTGCCAGCAGTTTATTGGCAGGCTACGAGCAGTACTTC. This encodes CASSLLAGYEQYF.

The chain joins TRBV2 to TRBJ2-5; D is possibly TRBD1 (6 bases). Germline lookup yields CDR1 SNHLY and CDR2 FYNNEI. The CDR3 has 14 amino acids. Trimming pared 8 bases from V and 1 base from J, leaving 14 bases between. CDR3 loop: CASGRGHGQETQYF. In DNA, the CDR3 is TGTGCCAGCGGAAGGGGACATGGCCAAGAGACCCAGTACTTC.

V usage is TRBV30 and J usage is TRBJ1-1, with 8 nucleotides matching TRBD1. Germline CDR1 GTSNPN, CDR2 SVGIG (reference sequence). This CDR3 contains 13 residues. V dropped 0 bases and J dropped 8; count of bases not matched to a gene: 5. The CDR3 reads CAWSVDRGGEAFF. CDR3 coding DNA: TGTGCCTGGAGTGTTGACAGGGGAGGAGAAGCTTTCTTT.

The chain combines TRBV11-1 with TRBJ2-7, with 8 bases lining up with TRBD1. The length of the CDR3 is 16 residues. The ends lost 5 bases at V and 0 bases at J; junction bases unmatched: 9. Germline-derived CDR1 and CDR2 are SGHAT and FQDESV (reference sequence). For the CDR3, the DNA is TGTGCCAGCAGCCGATCCGGGACAGGCGCCTCCTACGAGCAGTACTTC. Translation: CASSRSGTGASYEQYF.

V gene TRBV18 combines with J gene TRBJ2-3; 9 nucleotides align to TRBD1. CDR1 and CDR2 from the germline V gene are KGHSH and LQKENI. The ends lost 3 bases at V and 6 bases at J; junction bases unmatched: 13. This CDR3 is 17 amino acids long. CDR3 residues: CASSPGQGILAADTQYF. CDR3 coding DNA: TGTGCCAGCTCACCGGGACAGGGTATTTTGGCGGCGGATACGCAGTATTTT.

The sample holds one count of this clone. The chain joins TRBV3-1 (or the pseudogene TRBV3-2) to TRBJ1-6, with 8 bases identical to TRBD1. Germline CDR1 is LGHDT and CDR2 is YNNKEL (reference sequence). The CDR3 totals 16 residues. V lost 2 bases to trimming and J lost 11 bases; unmatched junction nucleotides: 11. The CDR3 DNA reads as TGTGCCAGCAGCCAACTCGACAGGGGACTGCGGGCACCCCTCCACTTT. Encoded protein: CASSQLDRGLRAPLHF.

The chain joins TRBV10-1 to TRBJ2-7; D is possibly TRBD2 (5 bases). Germline V gene sequence: CDR1 WNHNN, CDR2 SYGVQD (reference sequence). Trimming stripped 8 bases from V and 11 bases from J, with 22 bases between. This CDR3 has 13 residues. CDR3 DNA sequence: TGCGCCAGCCCCGGAGGTGGAATTATACTGGAGTACTTC. Translated, it gives CASPGGGIILEYF.

The CDR3 loop is CAISFTGGSVDSPLHF. Here the CDR3 DNA reads TGTGCCATCAGTTTTACAGGGGGTTCTGTCGATTCACCCCTCCACTTT. This chain uses TRBV10-3 with TRBJ1-6, with 8 bases lining up with TRBD1. Looked up from germline, CDR1 is ENHRY and CDR2 is SYGVKD. This CDR3 comprises 16 residues. J lost 8 bases, V lost 5 bases, and 11 bases had no gene match.

This chain uses TRBV7-9 with TRBJ2-5; the D gene is possibly TRBD1 (5 bases). Trimming cost V 2 bases and J 0 bases, with 10 bases left between them. CDR3 length equals 15 residues. Looked up from germline, CDR1 is SEHNR and CDR2 is FQNEAQ (reference sequence). CDR3 sequence: CASSLTGYYQETQYF. The CDR3, as DNA: TGTGCCAGCAGCTTAACAGGCTATTACCAAGAGACCCAGTACTTC.

The gene calls are TRBV6-5 and TRBJ1-2; no definite D call. Per the germline V gene, CDR1 is MNHEY and CDR2 is SVGAGI. The CDR3 length is 13 residues. Trimming took off 6 bases at V and 7 bases at J, with 15 bases between the two ends. The chain's CDR3 is CASRLQEAGGYTF. Written as DNA, the CDR3 is TGTGCCAGCAGGTTGCAGGAGGCGGGTGGCTACACCTTC.

This clone has more than one count but fewer than ten. The rearrangement joins TRBV7-9 to TRBJ2-1, with 8 bases lining up with TRBD2. J gave up 0 bases and V 5 bases, and 9 bases lay outside the gene matches. Germline V gene lookup returns CDR1 SEHNR and CDR2 FQNEAQ (reference sequence). The CDR3 has 17 amino acids. The CDR3 bases are TGTGCCAGCAGCCCCCCGACTAGCGCGAGCTCCTACAATGAGCAGTTCTTC. Its protein product is CASSPPTSASSYNEQFF.

The chain is built from TRBV28 and TRBJ2-5; D gene unclear. Per germline, CDR1 MDHEN and CDR2 SYDVKM. This CDR3 has 11 residues. V lost 7 bases, J lost 4 bases, and 7 bases lay in between. The CDR3 reads CASIGVETQYF. In DNA form, the CDR3 reads TGTGCCAGCATTGGAGTAGAGACCCAGTACTTC.

This clone showed up just a few times. This rearrangement joins TRBV28 to TRBJ1-1; D ambiguous. V shed 8 bases and J shed 1 base, with 17 bases lying between them. The CDR3 is 15 amino acids. Germline CDR1 is MDHEN and CDR2 is SYDVKM. Here the CDR3 DNA reads TGTGCCAGCTCTTTCGGGAGGAGCGGGAACACTGAAGCTTTCTTT. It yields the protein CASSFGRSGNTEAFF.

The chain uses TRBV15 and TRBJ2-1, with 11 bases matching TRBD2. J gave up 2 bases and V 0 bases, and 0 bases lay outside the gene matches. There are 16 residues in the CDR3. The germline CDR1 and CDR2 sequences are LNHNV and YYDKDF (reference sequence). The CDR3 DNA reads TGTGCCACCAGCAGAGAACTAGCGGGGGCCTACAATGAGCAGTTCTTC. This gives the protein CATSRELAGAYNEQFF.

This clone was seen only once. The chain employs TRBV6-1 and TRBJ1-1; 7 bases line up with TRBD1. The junction had 6 bases not matched to a gene; V was cut back by 3 bases and J by 5 bases. CDR3 length: 14 amino acids. Looked up from germline, CDR1 is MNHNS and CDR2 is SASEGT. CDR3 loop: CASSDIGGRTEAFF. CDR3 DNA sequence: TGTGCCAGCAGTGATATAGGGGGCAGGACTGAAGCTTTCTTT.

This clone was seen more than once but under ten times. The CDR3 nucleotides are TGTGCCAGCAGTTTGAGAGATAGCAATCAGCCCCAGCATTTT. As protein: CASSLRDSNQPQHF. The chain links TRBV2 to TRBJ1-5, with D unclear. The CDR3 runs 14 residues. The ends were cut back, 5 bases at V and 0 bases at J, with 8 bases in the middle. CDR1 is SNHLY and CDR2 is FYNNEI in the germline V gene.

The genes are TRBV6-1 and TRBJ2-5; 9 bases are shared with TRBD2. From germline, CDR1 is MNHNS and CDR2 SASEGT. The CDR3 runs 15 residues. Trimming at V came to 3 bases and at J to 1 base, leaving 3 bases not matched to a gene. The CDR3, as DNA: TGTGCCAGCAGTGATGCTAGCGGGGCCCAAGAGACCCAGTACTTC. Its protein is CASSDASGAQETQYF.